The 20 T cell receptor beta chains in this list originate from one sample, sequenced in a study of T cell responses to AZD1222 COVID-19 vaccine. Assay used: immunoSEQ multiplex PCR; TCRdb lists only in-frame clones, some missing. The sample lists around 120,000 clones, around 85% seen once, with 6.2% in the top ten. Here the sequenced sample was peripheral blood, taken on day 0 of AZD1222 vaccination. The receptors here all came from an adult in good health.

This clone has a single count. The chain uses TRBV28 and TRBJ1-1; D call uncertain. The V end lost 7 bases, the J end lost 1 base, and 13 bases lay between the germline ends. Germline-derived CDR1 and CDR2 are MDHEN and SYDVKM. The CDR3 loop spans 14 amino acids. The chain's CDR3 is CASTSQRRNTEAFF. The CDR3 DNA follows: TGTGCCAGCACAAGTCAGAGGAGGAACACTGAAGCTTTCTTT.

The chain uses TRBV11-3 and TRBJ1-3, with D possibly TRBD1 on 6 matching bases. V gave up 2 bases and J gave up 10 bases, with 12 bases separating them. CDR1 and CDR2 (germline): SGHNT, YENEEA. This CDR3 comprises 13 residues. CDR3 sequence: CASSLFQGQTIYF. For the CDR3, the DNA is TGTGCCAGCAGCTTATTTCAGGGGCAAACCATATATTTT.

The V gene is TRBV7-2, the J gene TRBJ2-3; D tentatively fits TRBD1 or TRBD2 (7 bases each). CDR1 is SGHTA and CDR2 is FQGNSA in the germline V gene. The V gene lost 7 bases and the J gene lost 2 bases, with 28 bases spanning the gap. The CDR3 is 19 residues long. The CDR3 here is CASTPRGPFRGASTDTQYF. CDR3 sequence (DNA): TGTGCCAGCACCCCTAGGGGGCCTTTCCGGGGGGCCTCCACAGATACGCAGTATTTT.

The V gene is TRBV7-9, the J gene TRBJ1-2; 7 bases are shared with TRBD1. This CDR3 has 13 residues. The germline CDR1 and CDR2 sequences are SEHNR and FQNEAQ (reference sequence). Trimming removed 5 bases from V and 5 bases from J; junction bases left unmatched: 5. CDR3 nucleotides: TGTGCCAGCAGCCGGGACAGCGGGTATGGCTACACCTTC. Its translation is CASSRDSGYGYTF.

The CDR3 nucleotides are TGTGCCAGCAGCTTCTTCGGGGGGCTCTCCTACGAGCAGTACTTC. This codes for CASSFFGGLSYEQYF. The chain has TRBV5-4 and TRBJ2-7; perhaps TRBD2 as D (7 bases). The V and J ends lost 2 bases and 0 bases respectively, with 12 bases between them. The V gene's germline CDR1 is SGHNT and CDR2 YYREEE (reference sequence). This CDR3 comprises 15 residues.

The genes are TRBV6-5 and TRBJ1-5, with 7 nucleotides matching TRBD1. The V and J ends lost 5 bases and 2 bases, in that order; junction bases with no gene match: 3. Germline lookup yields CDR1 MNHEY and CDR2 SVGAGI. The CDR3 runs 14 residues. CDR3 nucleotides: TGTGCCAGCAGTCCCGGACAGGGCAATCAGCCCCAGCATTTT. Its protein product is CASSPGQGNQPQHF.

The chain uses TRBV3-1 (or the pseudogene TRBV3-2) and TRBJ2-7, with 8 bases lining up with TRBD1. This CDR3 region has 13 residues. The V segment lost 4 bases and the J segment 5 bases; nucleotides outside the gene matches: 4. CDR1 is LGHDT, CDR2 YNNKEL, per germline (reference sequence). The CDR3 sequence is CASSRNRGDEQYF. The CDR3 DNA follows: TGTGCCAGCAGCCGAAACAGGGGGGACGAGCAGTACTTC.

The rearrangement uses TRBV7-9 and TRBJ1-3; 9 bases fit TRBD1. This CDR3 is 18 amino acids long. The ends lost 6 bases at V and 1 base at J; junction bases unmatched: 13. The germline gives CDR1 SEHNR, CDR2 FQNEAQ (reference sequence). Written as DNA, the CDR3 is TGTGCCAGCAGAGCCCCCGGGACAGGGACTGATTCTGGAAACACCATATATTTT. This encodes CASRAPGTGTDSGNTIYF.

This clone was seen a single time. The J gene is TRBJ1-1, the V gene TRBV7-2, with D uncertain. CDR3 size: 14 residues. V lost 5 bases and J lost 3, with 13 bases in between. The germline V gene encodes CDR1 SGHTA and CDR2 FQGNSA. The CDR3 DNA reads TGTGCCAGCAGCCGCCGTGAGAGGGACACTGAAGCTTTCTTT. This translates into CASSRRERDTEAFF.

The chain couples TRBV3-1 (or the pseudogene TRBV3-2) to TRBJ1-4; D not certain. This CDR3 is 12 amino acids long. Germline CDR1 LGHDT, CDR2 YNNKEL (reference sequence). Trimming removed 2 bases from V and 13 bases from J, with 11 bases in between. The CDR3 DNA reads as TGTGCCAGCAGCCAAACCCTATCGTCACTGTTTTTT. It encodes CASSQTLSSLFF.

CDR3 nucleotides: TGTGCCACCAGATACAGGGCCCGCTCCTATAATTCACCCCTCCACTTT. It yields the protein CATRYRARSYNSPLHF. The J gene is TRBJ1-6, the V gene TRBV15; tentative D call: TRBD1 (6 bases). Germline CDR1 LNHNV, CDR2 YYDKDF (reference sequence). The length of the CDR3 is 16 residues. V lost 6 bases to trimming and J lost 0 bases, with 12 bases between them.

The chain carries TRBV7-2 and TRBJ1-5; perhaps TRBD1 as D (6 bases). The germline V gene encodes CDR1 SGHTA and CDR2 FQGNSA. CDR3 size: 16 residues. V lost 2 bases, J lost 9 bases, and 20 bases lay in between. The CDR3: CASSLKGEGGWLPQHF. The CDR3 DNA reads TGTGCCAGCAGCTTAAAGGGGGAAGGGGGATGGTTGCCCCAGCATTTT.

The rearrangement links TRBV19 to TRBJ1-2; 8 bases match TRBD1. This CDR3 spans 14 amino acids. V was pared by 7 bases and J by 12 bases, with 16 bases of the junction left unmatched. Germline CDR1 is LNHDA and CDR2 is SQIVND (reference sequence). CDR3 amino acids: CASTDPRTGRTHTF. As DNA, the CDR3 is TGTGCCAGTACCGACCCGAGGACAGGGCGGACACACACCTTC.

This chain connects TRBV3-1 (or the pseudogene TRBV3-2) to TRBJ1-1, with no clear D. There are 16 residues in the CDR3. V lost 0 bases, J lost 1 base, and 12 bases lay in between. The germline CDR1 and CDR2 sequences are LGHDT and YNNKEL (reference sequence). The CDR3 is CASSQETLTRNTEAFF. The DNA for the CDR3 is TGTGCCAGCAGCCAAGAGACCCTCACTAGGAACACTGAAGCTTTCTTT.

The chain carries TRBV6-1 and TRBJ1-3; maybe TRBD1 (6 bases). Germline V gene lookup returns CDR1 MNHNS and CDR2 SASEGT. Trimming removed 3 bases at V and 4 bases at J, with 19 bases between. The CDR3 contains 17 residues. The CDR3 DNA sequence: TGTGCCAGCAGTGATGGGGACACCTTGTCGTGGGGAAACACCATATATTTT. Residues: CASSDGDTLSWGNTIYF.

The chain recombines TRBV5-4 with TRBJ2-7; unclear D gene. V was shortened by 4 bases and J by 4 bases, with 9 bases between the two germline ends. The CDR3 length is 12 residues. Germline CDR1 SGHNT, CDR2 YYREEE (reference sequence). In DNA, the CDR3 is TGTGCCAGCAGCACATCAGCGTACGAGCAGTACTTC. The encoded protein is CASSTSAYEQYF.

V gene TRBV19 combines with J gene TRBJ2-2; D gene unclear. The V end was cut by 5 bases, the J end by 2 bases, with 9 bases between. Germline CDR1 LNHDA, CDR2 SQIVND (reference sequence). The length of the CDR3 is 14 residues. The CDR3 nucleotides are TGTGCCAGTAGTCGAGACATAAACACCGGGGAGCTGTTTTTT. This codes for CASSRDINTGELFF.

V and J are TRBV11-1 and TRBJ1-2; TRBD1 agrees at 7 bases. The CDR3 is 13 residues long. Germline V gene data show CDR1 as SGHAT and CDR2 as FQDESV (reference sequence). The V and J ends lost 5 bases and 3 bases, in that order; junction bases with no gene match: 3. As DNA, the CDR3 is TGTGCCAGCAGCCTGGGACAGTACTATGGCTACACCTTC. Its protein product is CASSLGQYYGYTF.

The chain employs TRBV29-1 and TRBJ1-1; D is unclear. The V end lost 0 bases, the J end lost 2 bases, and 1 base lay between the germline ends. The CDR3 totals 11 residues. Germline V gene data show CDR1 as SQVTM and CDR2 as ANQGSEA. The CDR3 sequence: CSVEDNTEAFF. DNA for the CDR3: TGCAGCGTTGAAGATAACACTGAAGCTTTCTTT.

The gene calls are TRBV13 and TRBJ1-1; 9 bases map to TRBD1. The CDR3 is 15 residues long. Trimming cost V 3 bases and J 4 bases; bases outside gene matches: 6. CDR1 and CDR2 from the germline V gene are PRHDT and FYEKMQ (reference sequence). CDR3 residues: CASSFQQGALTEAFF. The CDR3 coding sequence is TGTGCCAGCAGCTTCCAACAGGGGGCGCTCACTGAAGCTTTCTTT.